Listed here are 32 T cell receptor beta chains from one sample, sequenced in a study of T cell responses to AZD1222 COVID-19 vaccine. Produced via immunoSEQ multiplex PCR; TCRdb's table is partial and in-frame only. Of about 120,000 clones detected, about 89% appear once; the ten largest clones hold about 1.6%. The source material was peripheral blood, sampled on day 0 of AZD1222 vaccination. Receptor source: an adult in good health.

The chain is built from TRBV2 and TRBJ2-2, with TRBD2 matching 8 bases. V lost 7 bases and J lost 1; bases outside the gene matches: 2. Germline loops: CDR1 SNHLY, CDR2 FYNNEI. The CDR3 covers 14 residues. The CDR3 is CASKAGVNTGELFF. The DNA of the CDR3 is TGTGCCAGCAAAGCGGGAGTGAACACCGGGGAGCTGTTTTTT.

The chain uses TRBV6-5 and TRBJ1-1, with D hard to call. V gave up 2 bases and J gave up 1 base, with 8 bases separating them. The CDR3 covers 14 residues. Germline CDR1 reads MNHEY; CDR2 reads SVGAGI. The DNA of the CDR3 is TGTGCCAGCAGTTACACGCTCTCGAACACTGAAGCTTTCTTT. Its translation is CASSYTLSNTEAFF.

The chain is built from TRBV10-1 and TRBJ1-1; no reliable D call. This CDR3 comprises 13 residues. Trimming removed 6 bases at V and 9 bases at J, with 17 bases between. CDR1 and CDR2 (germline): WNHNN, SYGVQD (reference sequence). The CDR3, as DNA: TGCGCCAGCAGGGCGGGTGGGGAGGCGAAAGCTTTCTTT. This codes for CASRAGGEAKAFF.

The V call is TRBV27, the J call TRBJ2-2; 12 bases match TRBD2. After removal of 5 bases from V and 3 bases from J, the junction contained 7 bases not matched to a gene. The CDR3 extends over 17 amino acids. CDR1 is MNHEY, CDR2 SMNVEV, per germline (reference sequence). The CDR3 DNA follows: TGTGCCAGCAGTACACTAGCGGGAGGATTAGACACCGGGGAGCTGTTTTTT. Translating it yields CASSTLAGGLDTGELFF.

This chain joins TRBV19 and TRBJ1-2; D not resolved. The CDR3 is made up of 12 amino acids. The V end was cut by 5 bases, the J end by 4 bases, with 8 bases between. CDR1 is LNHDA and CDR2 is SQIVND in the germline V gene (reference sequence). The CDR3 reads CASSPGPYGYTF. CDR3 sequence (DNA): TGTGCCAGTAGTCCCGGGCCCTATGGCTACACCTTC.

To note about this clone: The sample holds other DNA sequences that translate to the same CDR3. This chain joins TRBV19 and TRBJ1-1; tentatively, D is TRBD1 (5 bases). CDR1 and CDR2 (germline): LNHDA, SQIVND (reference sequence). This CDR3 is built from 13 residues. Deletions cut 6 bases from V and 1 base from J, with 9 bases between. CDR3 sequence reads: CASSPGGNTEAFF. The CDR3 DNA reads TGTGCCAGTAGCCCTGGGGGGAACACTGAAGCTTTCTTT. Full variable domain (remainder filled in from reference TRBV19 and TRBJ1-1): DGGITQSPKYLFRKEGQNVTLSCEQNLNHDAMYWYRQDPGQGLRLIYYSQIVNDFQKGDIAEGYSVSREKKESFPLTVTSAQKNPTAFYLCASSPGGNTEAFFGQGTRLTVV.

CDR3 bases: TGCAGCGGGAAAACGGGACTAGCGGGAGGTAACGAGCAGTACTTC. It encodes CSGKTGLAGGNEQYF. This chain links TRBV29-1 with TRBJ2-7, with 15 bases identical to TRBD2. This CDR3 is built from 15 residues. The V and J ends lost 7 bases and 5 bases, in that order; junction bases with no gene match: 9. CDR1 is SQVTM, CDR2 ANQGSEA, per germline.

The chain uses TRBV24-1 and TRBJ1-5, with D unresolved. The germline V gene has CDR1 KGHDR and CDR2 SFDVKD. This CDR3 region has 12 residues. The V gene lost 10 bases and the J gene lost 3 bases, with 9 bases spanning the gap. DNA of the CDR3: TGTGCCACAGGGTATACCAATCAGCCCCAGCATTTT. Encoded protein: CATGYTNQPQHF.

A single count supports this clone. This rearrangement joins TRBV6-5 to TRBJ2-3; 8 bases are a match to TRBD1. V shed 8 bases and J 0 bases; nucleotides not matched to a gene: 4. Germline CDR1 MNHEY, CDR2 SVGAGI. The CDR3 spans 14 residues. CDR3 nucleotides: TGTGCCAGCTCCAGGACAGGGAGCACAGATACGCAGTATTTT. Translating gives CASSRTGSTDTQYF.

The rearrangement joins TRBV7-9 to TRBJ2-7, with 8 bases aligning to TRBD1. With 6 bases clipped from V and 5 bases from J, the junction kept 9 bases outside the gene matches. This CDR3 is 14 amino acids long. Germline values: CDR1 SEHNR, CDR2 FQNEAQ (reference sequence). CDR3 nucleotide sequence: TGTGCCAGCAGAACCGACAGGGGTGGGGACGAGCAGTACTTC. Protein: CASRTDRGGDEQYF.

This clone appeared a single time. This chain uses TRBV6-1 with TRBJ2-7; D could derive from TRBD1 or TRBD2 (6 bases each). The V gene lost 0 bases and the J gene lost 5 bases, with 20 bases spanning the gap. This CDR3 has 17 amino acids. From germline, CDR1 is MNHNS and CDR2 SASEGT. This chain's CDR3 is CASSEAPGGRGGDEQYF. The CDR3 DNA is TGTGCCAGCAGTGAAGCGCCCGGTGGCAGGGGCGGGGACGAGCAGTACTTC.

The V gene is TRBV10-1, the J gene TRBJ2-7; 7 bases line up with TRBD2. The V gene end was trimmed by 2 bases and the J gene end by 4 bases; junction bases not matched to a gene: 8. The CDR3 has 15 amino acids. Germline CDR1 is WNHNN and CDR2 is SYGVQD (reference sequence). CDR3 nucleotide sequence: TGCGCCAGCAGTGAGGGACTAGGGTCTACTTACGAGCAGTACTTC. This encodes CASSEGLGSTYEQYF.

The chain is built from TRBV28 and TRBJ2-7, with TRBD2 matching 7 bases. Germline V CDR1 and CDR2: MDHEN, SYDVKM. Trimming removed 4 bases from V and 4 bases from J; junction bases left unmatched: 13. The CDR3 is made up of 16 amino acids. CDR3 nucleotide sequence: TGTGCCAGCAGTTCCCGTAATGCGGGGGTAGGATACGAGCAGTACTTC. Translated: CASSSRNAGVGYEQYF.

This chain joins TRBV7-8 and TRBJ2-7, with TRBD2 matching over 8 bases. The CDR3 spans 22 residues. The junction had 28 bases not matched to a gene; V was cut back by 5 bases and J by 1 base. CDR1 and CDR2 (germline): SGHVS, FQNEAQ. Here the CDR3 DNA reads TGTGCCAGCAGCCGCCCGGGGGGTGCTAAATCCCTAGGGAAGCGGGGGTCCTACGAGCAGTACTTC. Protein product: CASSRPGGAKSLGKRGSYEQYF.

The J gene is TRBJ1-1, the V gene TRBV27; a weak D match, TRBD1 (5 bases). This CDR3 comprises 15 residues. The V end lost 6 bases, the J end lost 1 base, and 15 bases lay between the germline ends. The germline CDR1 and CDR2 sequences are MNHEY and SMNVEV (reference sequence). The CDR3 reads CASRPWQGQNTEAFF. The CDR3 DNA reads TGTGCCAGCAGGCCTTGGCAGGGCCAGAACACTGAAGCTTTCTTT.

This chain links TRBV11-2 with TRBJ1-2; no firm D call. The germline CDR1 and CDR2 sequences are SGHAT and FQNNGV. The CDR3 extends over 14 amino acids. Trimming removed 1 base at V and 2 bases at J, with 8 bases between. The CDR3 reads CASSLVWQNYGYTF. CDR3 bases: TGTGCCAGCAGCTTAGTTTGGCAGAACTATGGCTACACCTTC.

This rearrangement joins TRBV3-1 (or the pseudogene TRBV3-2) to TRBJ2-7, with TRBD1 matching over 7 bases. Looked up from germline, CDR1 is LGHDT and CDR2 is YNNKEL (reference sequence). There are 14 residues in the CDR3. V trimming: 3 bases; J trimming: 2 bases; junction bases outside the gene matches: 4. In DNA form, the CDR3 reads TGTGCCAGCAGCCAGGGGACAGCCGCCTACGAGCAGTACTTC. Its translation is CASSQGTAAYEQYF.

This chain joins TRBV24-1 and TRBJ2-5; perhaps TRBD2 as D (5 bases). Trimming removed 4 bases at V and 5 bases at J, with 10 bases between. From germline, CDR1 is KGHDR and CDR2 SFDVKD. The CDR3 totals 13 residues. CDR3 amino acids: CATSEIASETQYF. The CDR3 nucleotides are TGTGCCACCAGTGAGATAGCGAGTGAGACCCAGTACTTC.

With respect to this clone: At one boundary the junction diverges from the germline segment, which might be a read error. Other DNA sequences of this sample code for an identical CDR3. This sequence joins TRBV7-2 and TRBJ2-1; the match to TRBD2 covers 10 bases. This CDR3 region has 15 residues. The germline V gene has CDR1 SGHTA and CDR2 FQGNSA. The CDR3 region has the DNA TGTGCCAGTAGCTGGCTAGCGGGAGAGTACAATGAGCAGTTCTTC. Its protein is CASSWLAGEYNEQFF.

In this sample, this clone turned up a few times. The V and J genes are TRBV2 and TRBJ1-5, with D unclear. The CDR3 is made up of 15 amino acids. Deletions cut 5 bases from V and 0 bases from J, with 11 bases between. Germline lookup yields CDR1 SNHLY and CDR2 FYNNEI. The CDR3 DNA sequence: TGTGCCAGCAGTCTCACAGCGTATAGCAATCAGCCCCAGCATTTT. As protein: CASSLTAYSNQPQHF. The entire variable domain, with the rest obtained from reference TRBV2 and TRBJ1-5, is as follows: EPEVTQTPSHQVTQMGQEVILRCVPISNHLYFYWYRQILGQKVEFLVSFYNNEISEKSEIFDDQFSVERPDGSNFTLKIRSTKLEDSAMYFCASSLTAYSNQPQHFGDGTRLSIL.

The V gene is TRBV27, the J gene TRBJ1-5; D remains unclear. V lost 8 bases and J lost 4, with 9 bases in between. This CDR3 is built from 12 residues. Germline V CDR1 and CDR2: MNHEY, SMNVEV (reference sequence). This CDR3 reads CASSQRNQPQHF. CDR3 DNA sequence: TGTGCCAGCTCCCAGAGAAATCAGCCCCAGCATTTT.

The chain has TRBV9 and TRBJ2-7, with D unresolved. The CDR3 totals 14 residues. V lost 1 base and J 1 base, leaving 9 bases between the germline ends. Germline V CDR1 and CDR2: SGDLS, YYNGEE. This chain's CDR3 is CASSVSEPSYEQYF. CDR3 DNA sequence: TGTGCCAGCAGCGTATCGGAACCGTCCTACGAGCAGTACTTC. Drawing the rest from reference TRBV9 and TRBJ2-7, the complete variable domain is DSGVTQTPKHLITATGQRVTLRCSPRSGDLSVYWYQQSLDQGLQFLIQYYNGEERAKGNILERFSAQQFPDLHSELNLSSLELGDSALYFCASSVSEPSYEQYFGPGTRLTVT.

V and J are TRBV5-1 and TRBJ2-1; D not certain. Germline CDR1 reads SGHRS; CDR2 reads YFSETQ. CDR3 length: 14 residues. Trimming shortened V by 0 bases and J by 3 bases, and 7 bases separated the two germline ends. CDR3 nucleotide sequence: TGCGCCAGCAGCTTGGAGGCAGTCTACAATGAGCAGTTCTTC. This translates into CASSLEAVYNEQFF.

In its sample, this clone was seen a few times. The rearrangement links TRBV5-1 to TRBJ1-2; perhaps TRBD1 as D (5 bases). This CDR3 comprises 17 residues. Trimming took 4 bases from V and 0 from J, leaving 19 bases between them. Germline V gives CDR1 SGHRS, CDR2 YFSETQ. CDR3 sequence reads: CASSPVGRGSTNYGYTF. In DNA form, the CDR3 reads TGCGCCAGCAGCCCCGTGGGACGAGGGTCAACTAACTATGGCTACACCTTC.

A word on this clone: Compared with germline, one end of the junction differs, possibly owing to a read error. The chain joins TRBV6-5 to TRBJ2-3; D gene unclear. The CDR3 spans 15 residues. The germline V gene has CDR1 MNHEY and CDR2 SVGAGI. The CDR3 spells CASTYAGLGGDTQYF. The CDR3, as DNA: TGTGCCAGCACTTACGCCGGGTTGGGCGGTGATACGCAGTATTTT.

The chain joins TRBV9 to TRBJ2-6; D call uncertain. Trimming shortened V by 0 bases and J by 4 bases, and 8 bases separated the two germline ends. This CDR3 contains 15 residues. The germline V gene encodes CDR1 SGDLS and CDR2 YYNGEE. The chain's CDR3 is CASSVAWPGANVLTF. The DNA for the CDR3 is TGTGCCAGCAGCGTAGCATGGCCCGGGGCCAACGTCCTGACTTTC.

The chain joins TRBV6-1 to TRBJ1-1, with a tentative D call TRBD1 (6 bases). This CDR3 has 18 amino acids. V lost 4 bases, J lost 4 bases, and 25 bases lay in between. The germline gives CDR1 MNHNS, CDR2 SASEGT. CDR3 residues: CASSVGRGNVRPGTEAFF. CDR3 bases: TGTGCCAGCAGTGTTGGCAGGGGAAATGTGCGACCCGGCACTGAAGCTTTCTTT.

V and J are TRBV16 and TRBJ1-2; D is possibly TRBD1 (6 bases). Germline V gives CDR1 KGHSY, CDR2 FQNENV. V was cut by 4 bases and J by 8 bases, with 14 bases left in between. CDR3 length equals 13 residues. CDR3 sequence: CASSPWGAPGYTF. In DNA, the CDR3 is TGTGCCAGCAGCCCCTGGGGGGCTCCGGGCTACACCTTC.

The chain links TRBV6-5 to TRBJ1-6; TRBD1 matches at 7 bases. This CDR3 contains 14 residues. Germline V CDR1 and CDR2: MNHEY, SVGAGI. J gave up 6 bases and V 4 bases, and 3 bases lay outside the gene matches. The DNA of the CDR3 is TGTGCCAGCAGTTGGGACAGACTTAATTCACCCCTCCACTTT. Translation: CASSWDRLNSPLHF.

This chain uses TRBV4-3 with TRBJ2-3; D possibly uses TRBD1 or TRBD2 (5 bases each). Trimming shortened V by 0 bases and J by 0 bases, and 13 bases separated the two germline ends. This CDR3 contains 17 residues. The germline V gene has CDR1 LGHNA and CDR2 YSLEER. This chain's CDR3 is CASSQEGTAWSTDTQYF. Here the CDR3 DNA reads TGCGCCAGCAGCCAAGAGGGGACCGCCTGGAGCACAGATACGCAGTATTTT.

The CDR3 DNA reads TGTGCCAGCAGTTTTTATTCGACCGGGGAGGCTTTCTTT. It encodes CASSFYSTGEAFF. The V call is TRBV12-3 or TRBV12-4, the J call TRBJ1-1, with D unresolved. The CDR3 length is 13 residues. With 3 bases removed from V and 11 bases from J, the gap between germline ends came to 16 bases.

This clone was found a few times. This chain links TRBV24-1 with TRBJ1-1, with 7 positions matching TRBD1. Trimming removed 7 bases from V and 1 base from J; junction bases left unmatched: 8. This CDR3 region has 15 residues. The germline V gene encodes CDR1 KGHDR and CDR2 SFDVKD. As DNA, the CDR3 is TGTGCCACCAGCCACGGGGCAGGGGGGAACACTGAAGCTTTCTTT. Its translation is CATSHGAGGNTEAFF.